Below, 13 T cell receptor beta chains from the same sample are listed, as sequenced in a study of patients and donors after allogeneic stem cell transplantation. Using its own MiXCR run on the RT-PCR reads, TCRdb lists one record per CDR3 protein. The sample yields approximately 160,000 distinct CDR3 sequences, around 28% seen once. The sequencing input was blood, either unsorted or a sorted T cell fraction (not recorded which). The receptor source for this set is a human donor who was either an allogeneic HSCT recipient or a stem cell or donor lymphocyte infusion donor (not recorded which). It is not recorded whose cells these are; they may come from a transplant donor.

The sample holds one count of this clonotype. This sequence joins TRBV20-1 and TRBJ2-7; tentatively, D is TRBD2 (5 bases). Looked up from germline, CDR1 is DFQATT and CDR2 is SNEGSKA (reference sequence). The CDR3 runs 14 residues. Trimming removed 5 bases at V and 3 bases at J, with 17 bases between. CDR3 coding DNA: TGCAGTGCTCATACCGCTAGCAACCACTACGAGCAGTACTTC. Its protein product is CSAHTASNHYEQYF.

The rearrangement joins TRBV12-5 to TRBJ1-2; D is possibly TRBD1 (6 bases). The CDR3 loop spans 16 amino acids. Germline assignment: CDR1 LGHNT and CDR2 FRNRAP. Between the trimmed V and J ends, which lost 0 bases and 4 bases, there was a span of 15 bases. The CDR3 bases are TGTGCTAGTGGTTTGGTCGGGACACCCAGGGGCTATGGCTACACCTTC. Encoded protein: CASGLVGTPRGYGYTF.

Only a few counts were recorded for this clonotype. The genes are TRBV12-3 or TRBV12-4 and TRBJ2-1; 7 bases are a match to TRBD2. The CDR3 runs 17 residues. The V gene end was trimmed by 6 bases and the J gene end by 0 bases; junction bases not matched to a gene: 11. The CDR3 nucleotides are TGTGCCAGCAGAGCCCCATTAGCGGGCAGCTCCTACAATGAGCAGTTCTTC. This translates into CASRAPLAGSSYNEQFF.

CDR3 amino acids: CASSPPRGHQHF. The CDR3 coding sequence is TGTGCCAGCAGCCCTCCGAGGGGCCACCAGCATTTT. The rearrangement uses TRBV12-3 or TRBV12-4 and TRBJ1-5, with a weak D call TRBD1 (5 bases). The CDR3 sequence is 12 residues long. V was shortened by 6 bases and J by 12 bases, with 15 bases between the two germline ends.

In its sample, this clonotype was seen a few times. The chain links TRBV5-5 to TRBJ2-5, with 7 bases that match TRBD2. The length of the CDR3 is 14 residues. From germline, CDR1 is SGHKS and CDR2 YYEKEE (reference sequence). The J segment lost 7 bases and the V segment lost 4 bases, leaving 10 bases of the junction unmatched. The CDR3 sequence is CASSHGTTSGTQYF. DNA for the CDR3: TGTGCCAGCAGCCACGGGACTACGAGTGGGACCCAGTACTTC.

V and J are TRBV9 and TRBJ2-7; 11 nucleotides line up with TRBD2. The germline V gene encodes CDR1 SGDLS and CDR2 YYNGEE. The CDR3 extends over 15 amino acids. Trimming took 2 bases from V and 9 from J; bases not matched to a gene: 10. CDR3 sequence reads: CASSVSGRADKVQYF. In nucleotides, the CDR3 is TGTGCCAGCAGCGTTAGCGGGAGGGCCGATAAGGTGCAGTACTTC.

The gene calls are TRBV5-5 and TRBJ2-3, with D possibly being TRBD2 (6 bases). Germline CDR1 and CDR2: SGHKS and YYEKEE (reference sequence). There are 13 residues in the CDR3. V lost 7 bases, J lost 4 bases, and 13 bases lay in between. CDR3 coding DNA: TGTGCCAGCGAGGATAGCGGCGCAGATACGCAGTATTTT. It encodes CASEDSGADTQYF.

V and J are TRBV4-3 and TRBJ2-5; no reliable D call. In germline, CDR1 is LGHNA, CDR2 YSLEER. The CDR3 runs to 14 residues. The V and J ends lost 2 bases and 4 bases respectively, with 11 bases between them. The CDR3 loop is CASSQNWDRETQYF. CDR3 nucleotides: TGCGCCAGCAGCCAAAACTGGGATCGAGAGACCCAGTACTTC.

The chain uses TRBV27 and TRBJ2-7; 13 bases align to TRBD2. V was pared by 2 bases and J by 4 bases, with 5 bases of the junction left unmatched. Germline values: CDR1 MNHEY, CDR2 SMNVEV (reference sequence). The CDR3 extends over 16 amino acids. The CDR3 sequence is CASSLEGTSGKYEQYF. The CDR3, as DNA: TGTGCCAGCAGTTTAGAGGGGACTAGCGGGAAATACGAGCAGTACTTC.

The gene calls are TRBV20-1 and TRBJ1-6; D possibly corresponds to TRBD1 (6 bases). CDR3 size: 13 residues. Per the germline V gene, CDR1 is DFQATT and CDR2 is SNEGSKA (reference sequence). CDR3 loop: CSARGSYNSPLHF. The CDR3 region has the DNA TGCAGCGCCAGGGGCTCCTATAATTCACCCCTCCACTTT.

This chain uses TRBV7-8 with TRBJ1-2; D is possibly TRBD1 (5 bases). The CDR3 contains 14 residues. Germline CDR1 is SGHVS and CDR2 is FQNEAQ. Trimming removed 5 bases from V and 4 bases from J, with 14 bases in between. CDR3 DNA sequence: TGTGCCAGCAGCCTGGCCGGGGGGGGCTATGGCTACACCTTC. Translated: CASSLAGGGYGYTF.

The genes are TRBV20-1 and TRBJ2-7; TRBD2 matches 8 bases. Germline V gene lookup returns CDR1 DFQATT and CDR2 SNEGSKA (reference sequence). The CDR3 contains 16 residues. V lost 0 bases to trimming and J lost 0 bases; unmatched junction nucleotides: 7. This CDR3 is CSARDFQRGSSYEQYF. The CDR3 DNA is TGCAGTGCTAGAGATTTTCAGCGGGGGAGCTCCTACGAGCAGTACTTC.

A few counts support this clonotype. The gene calls are TRBV4-1 and TRBJ2-1; TRBD2 aligns across 7 bases. This CDR3 region has 16 residues. The ends lost 2 bases at V and 10 bases at J; junction bases unmatched: 14. Germline CDR1 reads MGHRA; CDR2 reads YSYEKL. The CDR3 nucleotides are TGCGCCAGCAGCCAATTTGTGGGGGAGGGCCTGGGCGAGCAGTTCTTC. Its protein is CASSQFVGEGLGEQFF.